The 2 T cell receptor beta chains presented below share a single source sample, sequenced in a study of control samples from healthy donors and cancer patients. The assay was immunoSEQ multiplex PCR, and TCRdb's table has in-frame clones only and misses some. The sample includes about 180,000 clones, 90% of them seen just once. The specimen was blood. The receptors originated from a woman aged 45-65 years in good health.

The chain is built from TRBV6-6 and TRBJ2-7; D may be TRBD2 (7 bases). Trimming took 2 bases from V and 7 from J, leaving 15 bases between them. The germline V gene encodes CDR1 MNHNY and CDR2 SVGAGI (reference sequence). The CDR3 extends over 14 amino acids. Written as DNA, the CDR3 is TGTGCCAGCAGTTACGAGAGCAAGGGGGGGGAGCAGTACTTC. It translates to CASSYESKGGEQYF.

The rearrangement links TRBV19 to TRBJ2-1; possibly TRBD2 for D (7 bases). The germline V gene encodes CDR1 LNHDA and CDR2 SQIVND (reference sequence). V lost 0 bases and J 10 bases, leaving 13 bases between the germline ends. The CDR3 extends over 14 amino acids. CDR3 bases: TGTGCCAGTAGTATAGATGGGGGGGCGGGAGAGCAGTTCTTC. It codes for CASSIDGGAGEQFF.